Listed below are T cell receptor beta chains from one sample, sequenced in a study of T cells in Graves' hyperthyroidism and ophthalmopathy. TCRdb used MiXCR to reprocess the multiplex PCR reads, holding one entry per CDR3 protein. The sample lists a few hundred thousand distinct CDR3 sequences, around 16% seen once, with 28% in the top ten. What was sequenced was blood. The source of these receptors is a young woman with Graves' hyperthyroidism that later progressed to Graves' ophthalmopathy. Both conserved end residues are part of each CDR3. D genes are given only for firm matches. Part of the rows lack a size; the others show once, few, many or a class for expanded clones.

j_call: TRBJ1-5
clone_size: many
v_call: TRBV7-2
d_call: TRBD1
cdr3_aa: CASSDRGSSQPQHF
cdr3_nt: TGTGCCAGCAGCGACAGGGGGAGTTCTCAGCCCCAGCATTTT

j_call: TRBJ2-4
clone_size: .
v_call: TRBV19
d_call: TRBD1
cdr3_aa: CASSIDAGGTKNIQYF
cdr3_nt: TGTGCCAGTAGTATAGACGCAGGGGGAACCAAAAACATTCAGTACTTC

j_call: TRBJ2-1
clone_size: few
v_call: TRBV18
d_call: .
cdr3_aa: CASSPRGNNEQFF
cdr3_nt: TGTGCCAGCTCACCCCGGGGGAACAATGAGCAGTTCTTC

j_call: TRBJ1-5
clone_size: .
v_call: TRBV27
d_call: TRBD1
cdr3_aa: CASSLSGTGDNQPQHF
cdr3_nt: TGTGCCAGCAGTTTATCGGGGACAGGAGACAATCAGCCCCAGCATTTT

j_call: TRBJ2-2
clone_size: .
v_call: TRBV27
d_call: .
cdr3_aa: CAAGRAGELFF
cdr3_nt: TGTGCCGCGGGGCGGGCCGGGGAGCTGTTTTTT

j_call: TRBJ2-2
clone_size: .
v_call: TRBV3-1
d_call: TRBD2
cdr3_aa: CASSQFGTSGSSGERFF
cdr3_nt: TGTGCCAGCAGCCAATTTGGGACTAGCGGGAGCTCCGGGGAGCGGTTTTTT

j_call: TRBJ2-1
clone_size: .
v_call: TRBV25-1
d_call: .
cdr3_aa: CASSEFDSNHEQFF
cdr3_nt: TGTGCCAGCAGTGAATTCGATAGTAACCATGAGCAGTTCTTC

j_call: TRBJ2-7
clone_size: .
v_call: TRBV19
d_call: .
cdr3_aa: CASSLGVRDEQYF
cdr3_nt: TGTGCCAGTAGTCTGGGGGTTCGGGACGAGCAGTACTTC

j_call: TRBJ1-2
clone_size: many
v_call: TRBV2
d_call: TRBD1
cdr3_aa: CASRDRANYGYTF
cdr3_nt: TGTGCCAGCAGGGACAGGGCGAACTATGGCTACACCTTC

j_call: TRBJ2-7
clone_size: few
v_call: TRBV3-1
d_call: TRBD2
cdr3_aa: CASSLGGRSLREQHF
cdr3_nt: TGTGCCAGCAGCTTGGGGGGACGATCTTTGCGGGAGCAGCACTTC

j_call: TRBJ2-5
clone_size: many
v_call: TRBV7-2
d_call: TRBD1
cdr3_aa: CASSLSGQGFGTQYF
cdr3_nt: TGTGCCAGCAGCTTATCTGGACAGGGCTTTGGGACCCAGTACTTC

j_call: TRBJ1-1
clone_size: many
v_call: TRBV20-1
d_call: .
cdr3_aa: CSARVLGVGNTEAFF
cdr3_nt: TGCAGTGCTAGAGTCCTAGGTGTAGGTAACACTGAAGCTTTCTTT

j_call: TRBJ2-6
clone_size: many
v_call: TRBV5-1
d_call: .
cdr3_aa: CASSLDLSGANVLTF
cdr3_nt: TGCGCCAGCAGTTTGGACTTGTCTGGGGCCAACGTCCTGACTTTC

j_call: TRBJ2-1
clone_size: many
v_call: TRBV7-8
d_call: .
cdr3_aa: CASSSTNTEQFF
cdr3_nt: TGTGCCAGCAGCTCGACAAATACGGAGCAGTTCTTC

j_call: TRBJ2-1
clone_size: few
v_call: TRBV20-1
d_call: .
cdr3_aa: CSARKQTHDLYNEQFF
cdr3_nt: TGCAGTGCTAGAAAACAGACACACGACCTATACAATGAGCAGTTCTTC

j_call: TRBJ2-7
clone_size: .
v_call: TRBV7-9
d_call: .
cdr3_aa: CASSFGGLSEGRGYEQYF
cdr3_nt: TGTGCCAGCAGCTTCGGGGGGCTAAGCGAAGGGAGGGGCTACGAGCAGTACTTC

j_call: TRBJ2-6
clone_size: few
v_call: TRBV7-2
d_call: .
cdr3_aa: CASPYSGANVLTF
cdr3_nt: TGTGCCAGCCCCTACTCTGGGGCCAACGTCCTGACTTTC

j_call: TRBJ1-2
clone_size: many
v_call: TRBV29-1
d_call: .
cdr3_aa: CSVDWDGVRAGYTF
cdr3_nt: TGCAGCGTCGACTGGGACGGGGTCCGGGCTGGCTACACCTTC

j_call: TRBJ2-3
clone_size: few
v_call: TRBV4-1
d_call: .
cdr3_aa: CASSQVPLGTDTQYF
cdr3_nt: TGCGCCAGCAGCCAAGTCCCCCTGGGCACAGATACGCAGTATTTT

j_call: TRBJ2-7
clone_size: many
v_call: TRBV29-1
d_call: .
cdr3_aa: CRLAQAYEQYF
cdr3_nt: TGCAGACTTGCTCAGGCCTACGAGCAGTACTTC

j_call: TRBJ2-7
clone_size: many
v_call: TRBV29-1
d_call: .
cdr3_aa: CSVEMGDRTSYEQYF
cdr3_nt: TGCAGCGTTGAAATGGGTGACAGGACTTCCTACGAGCAGTACTTC

j_call: TRBJ1-6
clone_size: .
v_call: TRBV19
d_call: .
cdr3_aa: CASSMEGFRNSPLHF
cdr3_nt: TGTGCCAGTAGTATGGAGGGTTTCCGTAATTCACCCCTCCACTTT

j_call: TRBJ2-5
clone_size: few
v_call: TRBV11-1
d_call: .
cdr3_aa: CASSLNIGPESQETQYF
cdr3_nt: TGTGCCAGCAGCTTAAATATTGGCCCGGAGAGCCAAGAGACCCAGTACTTC

j_call: TRBJ2-3
clone_size: .
v_call: TRBV4-2
d_call: TRBD2
cdr3_aa: CASSQGPSGVLSTDTQYF
cdr3_nt: TGTGCCAGCAGCCAAGGCCCTAGCGGAGTCCTTAGCACAGATACGCAGTATTTT

j_call: TRBJ1-1
clone_size: few
v_call: TRBV5-4
d_call: .
cdr3_aa: CASSSPRNRDKEMNTEAFF
cdr3_nt: TGTGCCAGCAGCTCACCCAGAAACCGGGACAAGGAAATGAACACTGAAGCTTTCTTT

j_call: TRBJ1-2
clone_size: many
v_call: TRBV7-2
d_call: .
cdr3_aa: CASSSRANYGYTF
cdr3_nt: TGTGCCAGCAGCTCGAGAGCTAACTATGGCTACACCTTC

j_call: TRBJ2-2
clone_size: .
v_call: TRBV29-1
d_call: TRBD2
cdr3_aa: CSVTSGRRGELFF
cdr3_nt: TGCAGCGTGACTAGCGGGAGGAGGGGGGAGCTGTTTTTT

j_call: TRBJ1-2
clone_size: many
v_call: TRBV3-1
d_call: .
cdr3_aa: CASSQVGGDGYTF
cdr3_nt: TGTGCCAGCAGCCAAGTGGGAGGGGATGGCTACACCTTC

j_call: TRBJ2-7
clone_size: many
v_call: TRBV10-2
d_call: TRBD1
cdr3_aa: CASRVQTGGASEQYF
cdr3_nt: TGCGCCAGCAGGGTACAGACAGGGGGCGCATCCGAGCAGTACTTC

j_call: TRBJ1-5
clone_size: many
v_call: TRBV12-3/TRBV12-4
d_call: .
cdr3_aa: CASSYVRDNQPQHF
cdr3_nt: TGTGCCAGCAGTTACGTCCGCGACAATCAGCCCCAGCATTTT

j_call: TRBJ2-7
clone_size: few
v_call: TRBV20-1
d_call: .
cdr3_aa: CSARAPSRDFTYEQYF
cdr3_nt: TGCAGTGCTAGAGCCCCCTCCCGGGACTTCACTTACGAGCAGTACTTC

j_call: TRBJ2-1
clone_size: .
v_call: TRBV7-8
d_call: TRBD1
cdr3_aa: CASSFGTGFYNEQFF
cdr3_nt: TGTGCCAGCAGCTTCGGGACAGGGTTTTACAATGAGCAGTTCTTC

j_call: TRBJ1-2
clone_size: many
v_call: TRBV30
d_call: TRBD1
cdr3_aa: CAWKRQGAGYTF
cdr3_nt: TGTGCCTGGAAGAGACAGGGAGCTGGCTACACCTTC

j_call: TRBJ2-1
clone_size: few
v_call: TRBV5-1
d_call: TRBD1
cdr3_aa: CASSLVTGGLYNEQFF
cdr3_nt: TGCGCCAGCAGCTTGGTGACAGGGGGGCTCTACAATGAGCAGTTCTTC

j_call: TRBJ2-7
clone_size: .
v_call: TRBV6-2/TRBV6-3
d_call: TRBD2
cdr3_aa: CASRSSGRAYEQYF
cdr3_nt: TGTGCCAGCAGGTCCAGCGGGAGGGCCTACGAGCAGTACTTC

j_call: TRBJ2-7
clone_size: .
v_call: TRBV28
d_call: .
cdr3_aa: CASNTEGAGEQYF
cdr3_nt: TGTGCCAGCAACACCGAGGGTGCCGGCGAGCAGTACTTC

j_call: TRBJ2-7
clone_size: few
v_call: TRBV29-1
d_call: .
cdr3_aa: CSATTPSYEQYF
cdr3_nt: TGCAGCGCTACGACCCCCTCCTACGAGCAGTACTTC

j_call: TRBJ2-5
clone_size: few
v_call: TRBV4-1
d_call: .
cdr3_aa: CASSAQGTTETQYF
cdr3_nt: TGCGCCAGCAGCGCGCAGGGGACTACGGAGACCCAGTACTTC

j_call: TRBJ1-2
clone_size: many
v_call: TRBV7-2
d_call: .
cdr3_aa: CASSYRQSYGYTF
cdr3_nt: TGTGCCAGCAGCTACCGACAGTCCTATGGCTACACCTTC

j_call: TRBJ1-1
clone_size: many
v_call: TRBV20-1
d_call: .
cdr3_aa: CSAFVGFGPMNTEAFF
cdr3_nt: TGCAGTGCGTTCGTGGGTTTCGGCCCTATGAACACTGAAGCTTTCTTT

j_call: TRBJ2-7
clone_size: .
v_call: TRBV4-1
d_call: TRBD2
cdr3_aa: CASSQDQREGHSYEQYF
cdr3_nt: TGCGCCAGCAGCCAAGATCAACGGGAGGGCCACTCCTACGAGCAGTACTTC

j_call: TRBJ2-1
clone_size: .
v_call: TRBV20-1
d_call: .
cdr3_aa: CSALGRGIGGIYNEQFF
cdr3_nt: TGCAGTGCTCTCGGACGGGGAATTGGCGGGATCTACAATGAGCAGTTCTTC

j_call: TRBJ1-6
clone_size: few
v_call: TRBV4-3
d_call: .
cdr3_aa: CASSRQGDSPLHF
cdr3_nt: TGCGCCAGCAGCCGTCAGGGAGATTCACCCCTCCACTTT

j_call: TRBJ2-3
clone_size: few
v_call: TRBV14
d_call: TRBD2
cdr3_aa: CASSQGLAGEGWRTDTQYF
cdr3_nt: TGTGCCAGCAGCCAAGGACTAGCGGGAGAGGGATGGCGCACAGATACGCAGTATTTT

j_call: TRBJ2-1
clone_size: many
v_call: TRBV11-3
d_call: TRBD1
cdr3_aa: CASSPRTGVNNEQFF
cdr3_nt: TGTGCCAGCAGCCCCCGCACAGGGGTCAACAATGAGCAGTTCTTC

j_call: TRBJ2-7
clone_size: many
v_call: TRBV6-5
d_call: .
cdr3_aa: CASSYGGLPGEQYF
cdr3_nt: TGTGCCAGCAGTTACGGAGGACTGCCGGGTGAGCAGTACTTC

j_call: TRBJ2-1
clone_size: .
v_call: TRBV7-9
d_call: .
cdr3_aa: CASSIGLNREQFF
cdr3_nt: TGTGCCAGCAGCATCGGACTGAACCGAGAGCAGTTCTTC